These 18 T cell receptor beta chains came from one sample sequenced in a study of tumor and adjacent non-tumor tissue in lung cancer. The library came from three nested PCR rounds adapted from ARM-PCR protocols. TCRdb re-called the multiplex PCR reads through MiXCR, storing one row per CDR3 protein. Of more than 70,000 distinct CDR3 sequences listed, 61% are singletons. The template was RNA from unsorted bulk tissue. Sequenced sample: lung tumor tissue. Receptor source: a man between 65 and 79 years old with non-small cell lung cancer.

Concerning this clonotype: This may stem from a read error, because a much larger clone lies one nucleotide away. V and J are TRBV20-1 and TRBJ1-1, with 9 bases matching TRBD1. Germline V lookup: CDR1 DFQATT, CDR2 SNEGSKA (reference sequence). The CDR3 sequence is 14 residues long. Trimming removed 6 bases from V and 4 bases from J; junction bases left unmatched: 9. CDR3 amino acids: CSARGQGGGTEAFF. The CDR3 bases are TGCAGTGCCAGGGGACAGGGTGGGGGCACTGAAGCTTTCTTT.

This clonotype was counted between two and nine times. This sequence may be a read error, since a much larger clone differs from it by one base. CDR3 sequence (DNA): TGTGCCTGGAGTGTTGAGGAGTACAAGCAGTACTTC. Its protein product is CAWSVEEYKQYF. The chain has TRBV30 and TRBJ2-7; D is unclear. V lost 0 bases and J lost 8, with 11 bases in between. CDR1 and CDR2 (germline): GTSNPN, SVGIG (reference sequence). CDR3 size: 12 residues.

Turning to this clonotype: A much bigger clone sits one base away, suggesting this may be a read error. The rearrangement links TRBV20-1 to TRBJ2-1, with D unresolved. CDR3 size: 13 residues. Trimming shortened V by 6 bases and J by 5 bases, and 14 bases separated the two germline ends. Germline-derived CDR1 and CDR2 are DFQATT and SNEGSKA (reference sequence). Here the CDR3 DNA reads TGCAGTGCCCGATTAACAAGGAACAATGAGCAGTTCTTC. Translating it yields CSARLTRNNEQFF.

As regards this clonotype: This may be a read error: a much more frequent sequence differs by one nucleotide. This CDR3 reads CSARDPPFDTQYF. DNA of the CDR3: TGCAGTGCTAGAGATCCCCCCTTCGATACGCAGTATTTT. The chain links TRBV20-1 to TRBJ2-3; D ambiguous. The CDR3 has 13 residues. Germline CDR1 DFQATT, CDR2 SNEGSKA (reference sequence). Between the trimmed V and J ends, which lost 0 bases and 6 bases, there was a span of 10 bases.

This chain joins TRBV12-3 or TRBV12-4 and TRBJ1-5, with D possibly matching TRBD1 (6 bases). V was pared by 6 bases and J by 2 bases, with 17 bases between. The CDR3 covers 16 residues. The CDR3 sequence: CASRRGGPNGNQPQHF. CDR3 bases: TGTGCCAGCAGAAGGGGGGGACCCAACGGCAATCAGCCCCAGCATTTT.

The chain joins TRBV10-3 to TRBJ2-3, with 8 bases aligning to TRBD2. The CDR3 sequence is 15 residues long. Unmatched junction bases numbered 7, after V lost 7 bases and J lost 1 base. Germline lookup yields CDR1 ENHRY and CDR2 SYGVKD. CDR3 in amino acids: CAITVGLGGTDTQYF. In DNA form, the CDR3 reads TGTGCCATCACCGTGGGACTAGGGGGCACAGATACGCAGTATTTT.

This chain links TRBV12-3 or TRBV12-4 with TRBJ2-6; possibly TRBD1 or TRBD2 for D (5 bases each). The CDR3 contains 15 residues. Between the trimmed V and J ends, which lost 7 bases and 2 bases, there was a span of 12 bases. This chain's CDR3 is CASNSLGAGANVLTF. The CDR3 DNA is TGTGCCAGCAATTCTCTGGGGGCTGGGGCCAACGTCCTGACTTTC.

This clonotype was detected once. The chain uses TRBV10-3 and TRBJ2-7, with D possibly TRBD1 on 7 matching bases. Per the germline V gene, CDR1 is ENHRY and CDR2 is SYGVKD. V dropped 11 bases and J dropped 5 bases, with 16 bases sitting between them. The CDR3 extends over 12 amino acids. The CDR3 DNA sequence: TGTGCCGGCGGGACAGAAGGCCACGAGCAGTACTTC. This codes for CAGGTEGHEQYF.

This clonotype was detected only a few times. This may be a read error, as it is one base from a much larger clone. CDR3 protein: CSGGIGISGGTQYF. CDR3 nucleotides: TGCAGCGGTGGTATCGGCATTTCGGGAGGTACGCAGTATTTT. The rearrangement uses TRBV29-1 and TRBJ2-3; TRBD2 matches at 7 bases. CDR3 length: 14 residues. Germline CDR1 is SQVTM and CDR2 is ANQGSEA. J lost 8 bases, V lost 7 bases, and 15 bases had no gene match.

The sample holds many counts of this clonotype. The genes are TRBV13 and TRBJ2-7; 12 positions agree with TRBD2. The ends lost 5 bases at V and 1 base at J; junction bases unmatched: 6. The CDR3 runs to 16 residues. From germline, CDR1 is PRHDT and CDR2 FYEKMQ (reference sequence). The chain's CDR3 is CASSRGLAGISYEQYF. CDR3 DNA sequence: TGTGCCAGCAGCCGAGGACTAGCGGGAATTTCCTACGAGCAGTACTTC.

As for this clonotype: Compared with germline, one end of the junction differs, possibly owing to a read error. The CDR3 coding sequence is TGTGCCAGCAACCCGTGGGGCGGGCCCGGGGCCAACGCCCTGACCTTC. It codes for CASNPWGGPGANALTF. The rearrangement joins TRBV11-2 to TRBJ2-6; D possibly matches TRBD1 or TRBD2 (5 bases each). The CDR3 has 16 residues. Per germline, CDR1 SGHAT and CDR2 FQNNGV.

Of note for this clonotype: The junction shows a germline mismatch at one end, possibly a read error. V usage is TRBV6-1 and J usage is TRBJ2-7, with D tentatively TRBD1 or TRBD2 (5 bases each). Germline CDR1 reads MNHNS; CDR2 reads SASEGT. CDR3 length equals 18 residues. CDR3 protein: CASREGWWGSSSSYEQYF. DNA of the CDR3: TGTGCCAGCCGTGAAGGATGGTGGGGGTCTTCGAGCTCCTACGAGCAGTACTTC.

The V call is TRBV11-2, the J call TRBJ1-2, with D uncertain. The CDR3 has 13 amino acids. V dropped 5 bases and J dropped 8 bases, with 15 bases sitting between them. CDR1 SGHAT and CDR2 FQNNGV come from the germline V gene. The DNA for the CDR3 is TGTGCCAGCAGCCCACGGGTGTGGTCCGGCTACACCTTC. It yields the protein CASSPRVWSGYTF.

This clonotype has just a few counts. This may come from a read error, since a much larger clone is one base off. The CDR3 does not close with the conserved phenylalanine or tryptophan, likely indicating a read error. CDR3 DNA sequence: TGTGCCATCAGTGCGCCGGGACAGGGAACAGATACGCAGTATTTA. As protein: CAISAPGQGTDTQYL. The J gene is TRBJ2-3, the V gene TRBV10-3; the match to TRBD1 covers 9 bases. There are 15 residues in the CDR3. Germline lookup yields CDR1 ENHRY and CDR2 SYGVKD. V trimming: 4 bases; J trimming: 3 bases; junction bases outside the gene matches: 5.

As for this clonotype: The junction departs from the called germline gene at one end, perhaps through a read error. This chain links TRBV6-5 with TRBJ1-4; D is ambiguous. The V gene's germline CDR1 is MNHEY and CDR2 SVGAGI. There are 15 residues in the CDR3. The CDR3 DNA reads as TGTGCCATTAGCCCTAGGACCGTAACTAATAAAAAACTGTTTTTT. It translates to CAISPRTVTNKKLFF.

In regard to this clonotype: A much more abundant neighbour one base away suggests this may be a read error. J is TRBJ1-3 and V is TRBV12-3 or TRBV12-4; D unclear. The CDR3 loop spans 14 amino acids. CDR3 coding DNA: TGTGCCAGGAGTTTCGGTGGAATCGAAAACACCATATATTTT. As protein: CARSFGGIENTIYF.

As concerns this clonotype: The junction differs from germline at one of its ends, possibly a read error. The rearrangement uses TRBV11-2 and TRBJ1-1; D is ambiguous. The CDR3 loop spans 14 amino acids. The germline gives CDR1 SGHAT, CDR2 FQNNGV. CDR3 residues: CTSSFGFSNTEAFF. Written as DNA, the CDR3 is TGTACCAGCAGCTTCGGGTTCTCAAACACTGAAGCTTTCTTT.

With respect to this clonotype: At one end the junction does not follow the germline gene, possibly because of a read error. The chain couples TRBV11-2 to TRBJ1-1, with D perhaps matching TRBD1 (5 bases). CDR3 length equals 14 residues. Germline V gene data show CDR1 as SGHAT and CDR2 as FQNNGV. The CDR3 here is CASSLLGANTEAYF. The DNA of the CDR3 is TGTGCCAGCAGCTTATTAGGGGCGAACACTGAAGCTTACTTT.